A single sample is the source of the 4 T cell receptor beta chains below, sequenced in a study of T cells expressing NK-cell markers. From the 5' RACE reads, TCRdb lists one entry per CDR3 protein and no DNA. This sample's table reports about half a million distinct CDR3 sequences. Specimen: blood T cells: a sorted CD56 or NKG2C T cell subset, CD4+ or CD8+ T cells, or bulk PBMC T cells (not recorded which). These receptors came from a woman between 50 and 59 years old in good health.

The chain recombines TRBV5-1 with TRBJ2-1; TCRdb gives TRBD1 as the D gene, but with no DNA this cannot be confirmed. The CDR3 extends over 18 amino acids. The germline CDR1 and CDR2 sequences are SGHRS and YFSETQ. The CDR3 spells CASSTLGAAGRLADEQFF.

V usage is TRBV6-1 and J usage is TRBJ2-3; TCRdb's D call, TRBD1, is unchecked because there is no DNA. Germline lookup yields CDR1 MNHNS and CDR2 SASEGT. The CDR3 totals 17 residues. The CDR3 sequence is CASSPRRGDSSTDTQYF.

The chain has TRBV10-2 and TRBJ2-3. CDR1 and CDR2 (germline): WSHSY, SAAADI. The CDR3 covers 15 residues. The CDR3 sequence: CASSEGVVVPDTQYF.

The chain links TRBV23-1 to TRBJ1-2; as DNA is missing, the TRBD1 call by TCRdb cannot be tested. TRBV23-1 is an open reading frame whose function is uncertain. The CDR3 consists of 18 residues. The CDR3 sequence is CASSQAKTPGQGNYGYTF.